A selection of T cell receptor beta chains follows, all from one sample in a study of blood T cells in healthy people across ages. Each CDR3 protein is one row after TCRdb ran MiXCR on the 5' RACE reads. This table has about 640,000 distinct CDR3 sequences, roughly 50% appearing once. The specimen sequenced was blood. The receptors were gathered from a man in his 60s in good health. Both conserved end residues are part of each CDR3. D genes are given only for firm matches. Expanded clones are given a class, and other clones once, few, many or no size at all.

>TRBV7-9|.|TRBJ1-4|.
CASSLAGATEKLFF
TGTGCCAGCAGCTTGGCAGGGGCGACGGAAAAACTGTTTTTT
>TRBV5-1|TRBD1|TRBJ1-4|.
CASSGQEQTNEKLFF
TGCGCCAGCAGCGGACAGGAACAAACTAATGAAAAACTGTTTTTT
>TRBV29-1|.|TRBJ1-2|.
CSGRRGDGYGYTF
TGCAGCGGCCGACGGGGGGACGGATATGGCTACACCTTC
>TRBV5-6|.|TRBJ1-6|few
CASSFRNSPLHF
TGTGCCAGCAGCTTTCGGAATTCACCCCTCCACTTT
>TRBV7-2|.|TRBJ1-4|few
CASSVQPTNEKLFF
TGTGCCAGCAGCGTACAGCCAACTAATGAAAAACTGTTTTTT
>TRBV3-1|TRBD1|TRBJ2-1|few
CASSQTDRLGNEQFF
TGTGCCAGCAGCCAAACGGACAGGCTGGGGAATGAGCAGTTCTTC
>TRBV6-6|.|TRBJ2-1|.
CASSYAVSSYNEQFF
TGTGCCAGCAGTTACGCAGTGAGCTCCTACAATGAGCAGTTCTTC
>TRBV4-3|.|TRBJ2-2|.
CASSLTGGRELFF
TGCGCCAGCAGCCTCACCGGGGGAAGGGAGCTGTTTTTT
>TRBV12-3/TRBV12-4|.|TRBJ2-3|few
CASSLAGSPMGDTQYF
TGTGCCAGCAGTTTAGCTGGCAGTCCCATGGGGGATACGCAGTATTTT
>TRBV7-2|.|TRBJ2-7|.
CASSPPQGYEQYF
TGTGCCAGCAGCCCGCCCCAGGGTTACGAGCAGTACTTC
>TRBV9|TRBD2|TRBJ2-5|.
CASSVVGGGAVETQYF
TGTGCCAGCAGCGTAGTCGGCGGGGGGGCTGTTGAGACCCAGTACTTC
>TRBV2|TRBD2|TRBJ2-5|.
CASRLAGVQETQYF
TGTGCCAGCAGGCTAGCGGGGGTACAAGAGACCCAGTACTTC
>TRBV7-2|TRBD2|TRBJ2-3|.
CASSQTSGGTDTQYF
TGTGCCAGCAGCCAGACTAGCGGGGGCACAGATACGCAGTATTTT
>TRBV28|.|TRBJ1-2|.
CASSLFGGANYGYTF
TGTGCCAGCAGTTTATTTGGAGGAGCTAACTATGGCTACACCTTC
>TRBV27|.|TRBJ2-3|.
CASSLPRGGTQYF
TGTGCCAGCAGTTTACCTCGGGGTGGTACGCAGTATTTT
>TRBV27|TRBD2|TRBJ2-5|few
CASKYGGGQGTQYF
TGTGCCAGCAAGTACGGGGGGGGCCAGGGGACCCAGTACTTC
>TRBV12-3/TRBV12-4|.|TRBJ1-2|.
CASSPPGSNYGYTF
TGTGCCAGCAGCCCCCCGGGGTCTAACTATGGCTACACCTTC
>TRBV28|TRBD2|TRBJ2-3|.
CASSTLAGGPWFTQYF
TGTGCCAGTAGCACACTAGCGGGGGGGCCGTGGTTTACGCAGTATTTT
>TRBV20-1|TRBD1|TRBJ2-1|few
CSARYRGFYNEQFF
TGCAGTGCTAGGTACAGGGGGTTCTACAATGAGCAGTTCTTC
>TRBV11-2|.|TRBJ2-7|.
CASSTRTDLYEQYF
TGTGCCAGCAGCACCAGGACTGACCTCTACGAGCAGTACTTC
>TRBV9|TRBD1|TRBJ2-7|.
CASSGWTGGYNEQYF
TGTGCCAGCAGCGGGTGGACAGGGGGCTACAATGAGCAGTACTTC
>TRBV29-1|.|TRBJ2-7|few
CSVEADSYEQYF
TGCAGCGTTGAGGCAGACTCCTACGAGCAGTACTTC